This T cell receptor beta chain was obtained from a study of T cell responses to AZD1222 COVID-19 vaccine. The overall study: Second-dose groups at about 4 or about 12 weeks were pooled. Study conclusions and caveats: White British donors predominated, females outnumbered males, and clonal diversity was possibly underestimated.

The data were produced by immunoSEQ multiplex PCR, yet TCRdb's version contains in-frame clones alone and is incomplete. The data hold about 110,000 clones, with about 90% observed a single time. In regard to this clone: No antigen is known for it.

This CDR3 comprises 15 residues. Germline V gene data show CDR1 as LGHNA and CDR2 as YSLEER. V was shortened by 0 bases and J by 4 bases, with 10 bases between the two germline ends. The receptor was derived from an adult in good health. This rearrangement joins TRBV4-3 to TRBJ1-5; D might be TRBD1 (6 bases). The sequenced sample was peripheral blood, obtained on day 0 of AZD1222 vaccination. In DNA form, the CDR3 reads TGCGCCAGCAGCCAAGATCCCCAGGGGAATCAGCCCCAGCATTTT. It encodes CASSQDPQGNQPQHF.